This TCR beta chain is drawn from a study of beta chain features in type 1 diabetes. The authors reverse transcribed all of the isolated RNA, so sequencing captured expressed TCRB transcripts. Sequencing used immunoSEQ multiplex PCR; TCRdb keeps in-frame clones, though not all of them. The table records 900,000 or so clones, roughly 16% of them present only once. This clone was observed a few times. Per the germline V gene, CDR1 is LNHDA and CDR2 is SQIVND (reference sequence). With 3 bases removed from V and 3 bases from J, the gap between germline ends came to 2 bases. The CDR3 contains 11 residues.

Input material: naive CD4+ T cells from blood. The genes are TRBV19 and TRBJ1-2; D uncertain. The clonotype comes from a woman under 30 in good health. CDR3 region: CASSIDYGYTF. The CDR3 nucleotides are TGTGCCAGTAGTATTGACTATGGCTACACCTTC.